Here is one T cell receptor (beta chain) with its context. The sample originates from a study of blood T cell repertoires in COVID-19. Study overall: Specimens from acute and convalescent COVID-19 originated in the United States, Italy and Spain. T cells, B-cell-depleted T cells, or PBMCs supplied cDNA or gDNA.

V shed 4 bases and J 5 bases; nucleotides not matched to a gene: 3. Germline V CDR1 and CDR2: MNHEY, SMNVEV (reference sequence). This CDR3 is built from 13 residues. Those enrolled in Seattle joined during active infection and were followed longitudinally afterward. Original processing notes: Amplification with reference gene primers provided the estimates of nucleated cell counts. Here immunoSEQ multiplex PCR was the method, and the copy in TCRdb shows in-frame clones only, minus some. The DNA gave D and trimming, while V, J and clone size come from that table. Of a few hundred thousand clones listed, roughly nine tenths are singletons.

The rearrangement links TRBV27 to TRBJ2-7; 9 nucleotides align to TRBD1. The sequenced sample was peripheral blood. The TCR originated in a woman aged 25 to 39 with COVID-19, enrolled during active disease. CDR3 loop: CASSSRDRDEQYF. CDR3 DNA: TGTGCCAGCAGTTCTCGGGACAGGGACGAGCAGTACTTC.